This T cell receptor delta chain was identified in a study of γδ T cells in repeated Plasmodium falciparum infection. V trimming: 5 bases; J trimming: 4 bases; junction bases outside the gene matches: 15. Germline V CDR1 and CDR2: TSWWSYY, QGS. The CDR3 has 18 residues. TCRdb re-called the multiplex PCR reads with CATT. The sample yields over 90,000 delta-chain clones, approximately 0.96% seen once. For this clone: TCRdb pairs this DNA with a much larger clone's protein that differs at residue 5, likely a read error; the protein shown was translated from the DNA.

Gammadelta T cells were flow-sorted from PBMC into Vgamma9/Vdelta2+ and Vdelta2-negative populations for bulk analysis. The source is a pool of human donors (malaria-infected and uninfected, not separated). Specimen: gamma-delta T cells from blood. The V gene is TRDV1, the J gene TRDJ1; 11 bases line up with TRDD3. DNA for the CDR3: TGTGCTCTTGGGAAACGCCCATACTGGGGGATAGTCCTCGATAAACTCATCTTT. Its translation: CALGKRPYWGIVLDKLIF.